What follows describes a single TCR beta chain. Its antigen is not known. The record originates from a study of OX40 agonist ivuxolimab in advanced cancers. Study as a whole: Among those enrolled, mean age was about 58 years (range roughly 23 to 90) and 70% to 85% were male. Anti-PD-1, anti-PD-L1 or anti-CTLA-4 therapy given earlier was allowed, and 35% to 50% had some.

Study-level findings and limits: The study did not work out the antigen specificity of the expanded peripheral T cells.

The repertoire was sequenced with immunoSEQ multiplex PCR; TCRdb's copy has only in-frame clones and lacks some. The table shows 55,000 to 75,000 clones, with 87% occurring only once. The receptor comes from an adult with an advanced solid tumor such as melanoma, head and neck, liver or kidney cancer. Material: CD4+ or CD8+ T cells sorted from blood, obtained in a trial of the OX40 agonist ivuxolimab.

CDR3 sequence reads: CASSPTGQGLYEQYF. The DNA for the CDR3 is TGTGCCAGCTCACCGACCGGACAGGGACTTTACGAGCAGTACTTC. The rearrangement uses TRBV18 and TRBJ2-7; 8 bases map to TRBD1. The V gene's germline CDR1 is KGHSH and CDR2 LQKENI. The trim removed 3 bases at V and 4 bases at J, leaving 8 bases unmatched. This CDR3 region has 15 residues.